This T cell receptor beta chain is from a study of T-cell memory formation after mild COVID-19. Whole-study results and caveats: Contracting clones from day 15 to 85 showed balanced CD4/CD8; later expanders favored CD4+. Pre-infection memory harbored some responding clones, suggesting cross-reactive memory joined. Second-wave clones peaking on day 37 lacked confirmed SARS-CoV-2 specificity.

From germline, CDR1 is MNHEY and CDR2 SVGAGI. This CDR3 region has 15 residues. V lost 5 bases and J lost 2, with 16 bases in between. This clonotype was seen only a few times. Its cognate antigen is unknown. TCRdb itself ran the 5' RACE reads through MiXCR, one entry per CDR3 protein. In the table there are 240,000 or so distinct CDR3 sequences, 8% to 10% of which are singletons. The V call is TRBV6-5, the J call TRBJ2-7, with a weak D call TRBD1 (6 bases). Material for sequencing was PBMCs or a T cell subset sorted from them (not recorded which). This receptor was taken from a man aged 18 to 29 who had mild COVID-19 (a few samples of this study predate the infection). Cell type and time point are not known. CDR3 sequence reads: CASSEQGPMTYEQYF. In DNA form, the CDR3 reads TGTGCCAGCAGTGAACAGGGACCGATGACCTACGAGCAGTACTTC.